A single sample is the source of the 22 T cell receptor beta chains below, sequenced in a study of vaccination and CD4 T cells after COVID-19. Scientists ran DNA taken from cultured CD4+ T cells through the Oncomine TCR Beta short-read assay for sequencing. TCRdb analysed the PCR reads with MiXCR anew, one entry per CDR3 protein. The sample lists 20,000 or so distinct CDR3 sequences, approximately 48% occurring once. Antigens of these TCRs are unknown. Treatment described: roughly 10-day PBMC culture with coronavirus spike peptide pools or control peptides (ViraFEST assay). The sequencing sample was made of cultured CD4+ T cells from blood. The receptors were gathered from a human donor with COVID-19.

The CDR3 loop is CATLDGNQETQYF. The CDR3 DNA is TGTGCCACGCTGGACGGAAACCAAGAGACCCAGTACTTC. V and J are TRBV19 and TRBJ2-5; the D is unclear. CDR1 and CDR2 from the germline V gene are LNHDA and SQIVND (reference sequence). Deletions cut 10 bases from V and 0 bases from J, with 12 bases between. The length of the CDR3 is 13 residues. Full variable domain (missing parts from reference TRBV19 and TRBJ2-5): DGGITQSPKYLFRKEGQNVTLSCEQNLNHDAMYWYRQDPGQGLRLIYYSQIVNDFQKGDIAEGYSVSREKKESFPLTVTSAQKNPTAFYLCATLDGNQETQYFGPGTRLLVL.

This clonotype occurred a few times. The CDR3 DNA sequence: TGTGCCAGCAGCTTAGAGATAGCGGGGAGGAATGAGCAGTTCTTC. Protein sequence: CASSLEIAGRNEQFF. This chain connects TRBV11-1 to TRBJ2-1; 8 bases line up with TRBD2. The germline gives CDR1 SGHAT, CDR2 FQDESV (reference sequence). Germline trimming cut 1 base from V and 7 bases from J; bases unmatched to any gene: 6. The CDR3 extends over 15 amino acids. The variable domain in full, with the rest retrieved from reference TRBV11-1 and TRBJ2-1, is EAEVAQSPRYKITEKSQAVAFWCDPISGHATLYWYRQILGQGPELLVQFQDESVVDDSQLPKDRFSAERLKGVDSTLKIQPAELGDSAMYLCASSLEIAGRNEQFFGPGTRLTVL.

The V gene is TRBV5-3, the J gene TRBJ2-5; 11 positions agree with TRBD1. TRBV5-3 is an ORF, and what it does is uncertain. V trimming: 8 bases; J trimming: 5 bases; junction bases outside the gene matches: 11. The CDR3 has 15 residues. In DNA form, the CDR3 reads TGTGCCAGCAGCATGGACAGGGGGCGCGGGGAGACCCAGTACTTC. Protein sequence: CASSMDRGRGETQYF.

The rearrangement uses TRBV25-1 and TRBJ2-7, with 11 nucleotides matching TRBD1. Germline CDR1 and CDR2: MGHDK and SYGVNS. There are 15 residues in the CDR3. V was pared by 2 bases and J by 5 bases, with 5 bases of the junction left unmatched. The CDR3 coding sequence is TGTGCCAGCAGTGAAGGCAGGACAGGGGGCGACGAGCAGTACTTC. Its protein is CASSEGRTGGDEQYF.

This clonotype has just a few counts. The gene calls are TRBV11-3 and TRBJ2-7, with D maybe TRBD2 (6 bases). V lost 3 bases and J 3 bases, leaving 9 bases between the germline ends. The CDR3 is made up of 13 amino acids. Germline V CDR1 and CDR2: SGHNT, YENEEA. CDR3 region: CASSFWGDYEQYF. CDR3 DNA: TGTGCCAGCAGCTTTTGGGGGGACTACGAGCAGTACTTC.

CDR3 sequence: CASSLSWQTEAFF. The CDR3 DNA reads TGTGCCAGCAGCTTGTCCTGGCAGACTGAAGCTTTCTTT. The genes are TRBV7-9 and TRBJ1-1; D unresolved. Germline assignment: CDR1 SEHNR and CDR2 FQNEAQ (reference sequence). The CDR3 totals 13 residues. V lost 3 bases, J lost 5 bases, and 10 bases lay in between.

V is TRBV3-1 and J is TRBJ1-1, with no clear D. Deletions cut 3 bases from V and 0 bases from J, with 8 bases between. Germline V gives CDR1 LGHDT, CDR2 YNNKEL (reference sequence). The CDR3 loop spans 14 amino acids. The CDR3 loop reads CASSHGRVNTEAFF. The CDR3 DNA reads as TGTGCCAGCAGCCACGGACGGGTGAACACTGAAGCTTTCTTT.

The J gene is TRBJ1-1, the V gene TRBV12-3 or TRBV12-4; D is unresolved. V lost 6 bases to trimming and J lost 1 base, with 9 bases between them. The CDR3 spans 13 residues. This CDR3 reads CASSRKGNTEAFF. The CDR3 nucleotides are TGTGCCAGCAGCCGAAAGGGGAACACTGAAGCTTTCTTT.

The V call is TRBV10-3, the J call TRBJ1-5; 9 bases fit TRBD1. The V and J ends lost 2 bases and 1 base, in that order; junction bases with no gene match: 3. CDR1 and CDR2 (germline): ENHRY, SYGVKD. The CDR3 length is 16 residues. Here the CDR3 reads CAISEDRGKSNQPQHF. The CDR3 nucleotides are TGTGCCATCAGTGAGGACAGGGGGAAAAGCAATCAGCCCCAGCATTTT.

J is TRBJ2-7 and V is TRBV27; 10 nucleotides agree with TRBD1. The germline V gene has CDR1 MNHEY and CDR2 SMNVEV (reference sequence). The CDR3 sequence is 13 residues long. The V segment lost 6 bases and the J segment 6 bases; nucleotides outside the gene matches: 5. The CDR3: CASRGTGVPEQYF. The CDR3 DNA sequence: TGTGCCAGCAGGGGGACAGGGGTACCCGAGCAGTACTTC.

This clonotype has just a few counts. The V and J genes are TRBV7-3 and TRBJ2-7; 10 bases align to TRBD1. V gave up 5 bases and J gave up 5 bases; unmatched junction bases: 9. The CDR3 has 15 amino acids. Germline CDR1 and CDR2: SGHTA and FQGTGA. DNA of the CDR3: TGTGCCAGCAGCCCGGGACAGGGGCAGGACCACGAGCAGTACTTC. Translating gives CASSPGQGQDHEQYF.

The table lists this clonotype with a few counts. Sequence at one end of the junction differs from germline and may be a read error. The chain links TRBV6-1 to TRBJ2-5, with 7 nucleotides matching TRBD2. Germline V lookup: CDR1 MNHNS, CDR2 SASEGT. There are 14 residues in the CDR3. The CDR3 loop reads CASSEAGPQETQYF. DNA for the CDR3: TGTGCCAGCAGCGAAGCGGGACCCCAAGAGACCCAGTACTTC.

The CDR3 loop is CASRVLRAVWGYTF. CDR3 DNA sequence: TGTGCCAGCAGAGTCTTAAGGGCGGTTTGGGGCTACACCTTC. J is TRBJ1-2 and V is TRBV28; no clear D. V was trimmed by 6 bases and J by 8 bases, leaving 19 bases between them. This CDR3 is 14 amino acids long. Germline V gene lookup returns CDR1 MDHEN and CDR2 SYDVKM.

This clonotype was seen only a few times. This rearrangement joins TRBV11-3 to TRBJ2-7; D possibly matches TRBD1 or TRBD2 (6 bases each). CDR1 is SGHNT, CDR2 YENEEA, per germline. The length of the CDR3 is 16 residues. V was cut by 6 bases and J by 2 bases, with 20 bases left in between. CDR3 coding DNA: TGTGCCAGCAGTCAAGATGGTCGGGGGCTGGCCTACGAGCAGTACTTC. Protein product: CASSQDGRGLAYEQYF.

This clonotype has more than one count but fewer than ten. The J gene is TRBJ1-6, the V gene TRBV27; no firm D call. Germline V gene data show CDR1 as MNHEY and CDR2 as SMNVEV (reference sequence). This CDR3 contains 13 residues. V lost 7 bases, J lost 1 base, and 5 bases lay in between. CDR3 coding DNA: TGTGCCAGCAAGGGTTCCTATAATTCACCCCTCCACTTT. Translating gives CASKGSYNSPLHF.

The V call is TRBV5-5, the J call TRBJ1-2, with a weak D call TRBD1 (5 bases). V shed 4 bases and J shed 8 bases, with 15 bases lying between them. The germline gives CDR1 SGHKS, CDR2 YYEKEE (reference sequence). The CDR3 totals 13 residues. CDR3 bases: TGTGCCAGCAGCCCCTCAGGGTTCGGGGGCTACACCTTC. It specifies CASSPSGFGGYTF.

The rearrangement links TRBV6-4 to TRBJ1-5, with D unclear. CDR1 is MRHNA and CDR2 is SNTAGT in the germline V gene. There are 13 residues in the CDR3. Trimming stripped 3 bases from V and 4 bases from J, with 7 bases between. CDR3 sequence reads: CASSESRNQPQHF. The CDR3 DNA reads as TGTGCCAGCAGTGAATCCCGGAATCAGCCCCAGCATTTT.

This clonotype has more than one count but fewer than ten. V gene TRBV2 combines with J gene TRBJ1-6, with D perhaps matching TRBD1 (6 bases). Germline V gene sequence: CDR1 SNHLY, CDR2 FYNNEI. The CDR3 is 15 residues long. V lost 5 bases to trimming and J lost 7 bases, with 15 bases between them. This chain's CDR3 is CASSFGWGPNSPLHF. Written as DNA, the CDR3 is TGTGCCAGCAGTTTTGGGTGGGGGCCAAATTCACCCCTCCACTTT.

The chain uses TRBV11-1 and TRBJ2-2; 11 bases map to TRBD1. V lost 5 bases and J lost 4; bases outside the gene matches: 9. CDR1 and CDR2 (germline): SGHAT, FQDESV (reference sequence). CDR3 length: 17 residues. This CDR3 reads CASSLPGQGVGTGELFF. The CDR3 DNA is TGTGCCAGCAGCCTACCGGGACAGGGGGTCGGCACCGGGGAGCTGTTTTTT.

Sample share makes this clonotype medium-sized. The CDR3 DNA sequence: TGTGCCAGCAGCTCCTCGGGACGCCCCAATCAGCCCCAGCATTTT. This gives the protein CASSSSGRPNQPQHF. The rearrangement uses TRBV7-2 and TRBJ1-5; D may be TRBD1 (5 bases). Trimming pared 4 bases from V and 3 bases from J, leaving 13 bases between. This CDR3 is 15 amino acids long. Germline V CDR1 and CDR2: SGHTA, FQGNSA.

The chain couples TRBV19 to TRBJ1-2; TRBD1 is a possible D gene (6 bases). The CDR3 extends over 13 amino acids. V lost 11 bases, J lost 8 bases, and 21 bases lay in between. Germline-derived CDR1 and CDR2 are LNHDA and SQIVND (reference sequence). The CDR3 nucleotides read TGTGCCGTACGGATTTCAGGGGATACGGGCTACACCTTC. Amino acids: CAVRISGDTGYTF.

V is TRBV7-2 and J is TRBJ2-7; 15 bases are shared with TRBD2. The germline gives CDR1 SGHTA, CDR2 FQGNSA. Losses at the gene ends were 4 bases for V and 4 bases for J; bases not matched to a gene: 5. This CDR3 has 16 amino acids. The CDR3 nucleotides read TGTGCCAGCAGCTCCACAGGGACTAGCGGGGGGTACGAGCAGTACTTC. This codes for CASSSTGTSGGYEQYF.